The TCR beta chain under discussion was sequenced for a study of blood T cell repertoires in COVID-19 (dated by TCRdb to 2020 to 2022). Background on the whole study: Samples covering the acute and convalescent phases of COVID-19 were provided by collaborators in the United States, Italy and Spain. The material from the prospective study consisted of cDNA or gDNA derived from T cells, B-cell-depleted T cells, or PBMCs. Subjects who had been exposed to COVID-19, were actively infected with it, or had recovered from it provided the deeply sampled blood TCRbeta repertoires that made up the dataset. The repertoires were released in a freely available public database intended as a resource for research on the immune response to SARS-CoV-2. The samples were drawn from two sources: the first 160 participants of the ongoing ImmuneRACE study, and approximately 1,300 subjects contributed by 6 global collaborators. A de-identified subject ID, COVID-19 status, age in years and sex were almost always included in the sample metadata. Where available, HLA class I and class II types were taken from metadata supplied by the sample provider and were not determined by assay-based typing.

TCRbeta CDR3 regions were amplified from genomic DNA by means of the immunoSEQ Assay, a bias-controlled multiplex PCR. For the original study's pipeline: The number of nucleated cells in each sample was estimated from the amplification of reference gene primers within the assay. To quantify the absolute abundance of each unique TCRbeta CDR3 rearrangement, sequence reads were collapsed and filtered. For each sample, productive Simpson clonality was calculated as the square root of Simpson's diversity index over productive rearrangements. The table comes from immuneACCESS by way of TCRdb, which keeps in-frame sequences with V and J called. Part of the clones is missing from these tables; in studies checked, under half for an unresolved V gene and the rest for unknown reasons. V and J calls and clone size are copied from that table; D and trimming were computed from the DNA. The sample profile shows about 290,000 clones; roughly 89% of them were found once. The ten top clones hold 11% of the sample.

At one collaborating source in Seattle, patients were enrolled during active infection and were followed longitudinally through the course of disease. Whole blood was collected in K2EDTA tubes by collaborating institutions according to the institutions' own protocols. For TCRbeta analysis, collaborators shipped samples as frozen whole blood, isolated PBMCs, or DNA extracted from either of those sample types. Overall study results and their limits: How much clinical and demographic metadata was included differed by source and by participant, and the metadata was provided uncurated.

In the case of this clone: What this receptor recognizes is not known. Per-nucleotide qualities are absent, and no much larger clonotype sits a single base away.

Taken from cysteine to phenylalanine, the CDR3 has 13 residues. Only the CDR3 region is kept as DNA, spanning 39 bases read in frame from base 1. Per the germline V gene, LGHNA is the CDR1 and YNFKEQ is the CDR2. V and J are truncated by 7 bases and 6 bases respectively, leaving an intervening sequence of 15 bases. The source of this sequence is a woman in her twenties or thirties with COVID-19, enrolled during active disease. The rearrangement joined TRBV4-2 to TRBJ1-1; no confident D gene assignment can be made. Sample: peripheral blood. The DNA is as follows: TGTGCCAGCACCCGATCAAACAGACCTGAAGCTTTCTTT. It codes for CASTRSNRPEAFF.